This TCR beta chain came from a study of cytomegalovirus exposure and HLA in healthy donors. A note on this clone: One junction end does not reproduce the germline sequence, and a read error may be involved.

The PCR made use of 60 Vbeta and 13 Jbeta primers. Profiled with immunoSEQ multiplex PCR; TCRdb holds only in-frame clones, not every one. The sample carries around 180,000 clones, 85% recorded once. Looked up from germline, CDR1 is MNHNS and CDR2 is SASEGT. The CDR3 has 15 amino acids. The source material was PBMCs. The receptor was derived from a boy younger than 10 in good health and CMV-seronegative. J is TRBJ2-7 and V is TRBV6-1, with D possibly TRBD2 on 5 matching bases. CDR3 sequence: CASTEQRGSSYEQYF. The CDR3 nucleotides are TGTGCCAGCACTGAACAGCGAGGGAGCTCCTACGAGCAGTACTTC.